This T cell receptor beta chain was identified in a study of blood T cell repertoires in COVID-19. About the study: There were acute and convalescent COVID-19 samples, and they came from the United States, Italy and Spain. Sources were T cells, B-cell-depleted T cells, or PBMCs; the material itself was cDNA or gDNA.

Authors' processing steps: Scientists estimated how many nucleated cells there were by amplifying reference gene primers. The assay was immunoSEQ multiplex PCR, and TCRdb's table has in-frame clones only and misses some. V, J and clone size are taken as reported in that table, and D and trimming were inferred from the DNA itself. The sample holds about 330,000 clones, 87% seen once. This clone was picked up one time. In Seattle, patients joined the study during active infection and were tracked longitudinally. From germline, CDR1 is ENHRY and CDR2 SYGVKD. The CDR3 contains 15 residues. V dropped 2 bases and J dropped 0; count of bases not matched to a gene: 2.

The chain recombines TRBV10-3 with TRBJ2-3; 7 bases agree with TRBD2. This receptor was taken from a man aged 25 to 40 with COVID-19, enrolled during active disease. Sequencing input: peripheral blood. The CDR3 loop is CAISERGDSTDTQYF. In nucleotides, the CDR3 is TGTGCCATCAGTGAGCGGGGGGACAGCACAGATACGCAGTATTTT.